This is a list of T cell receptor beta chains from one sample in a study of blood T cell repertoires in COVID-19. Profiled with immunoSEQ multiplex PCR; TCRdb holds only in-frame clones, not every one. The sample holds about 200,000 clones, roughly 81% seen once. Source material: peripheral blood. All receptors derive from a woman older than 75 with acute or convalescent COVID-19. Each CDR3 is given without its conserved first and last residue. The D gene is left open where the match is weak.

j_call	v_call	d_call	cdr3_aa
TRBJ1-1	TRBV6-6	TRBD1	ASSPGGLDTEAF
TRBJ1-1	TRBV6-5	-	ASSPGVTEAF
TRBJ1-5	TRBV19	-	ASSIGGDNQPQH
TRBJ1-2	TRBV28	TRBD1	ASSPQALTGGRKDGYT
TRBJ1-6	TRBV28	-	ASSLAGYNSPLH
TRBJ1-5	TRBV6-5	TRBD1	ASRDRGYSNQPQH
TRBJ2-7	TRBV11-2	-	ASSLRLYEQY
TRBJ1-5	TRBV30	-	AWKQGPLSNQPQH
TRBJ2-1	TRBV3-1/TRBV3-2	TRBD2	ASGGLAGEDEQF
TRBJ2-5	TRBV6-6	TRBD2	ASRPPTGRETQY
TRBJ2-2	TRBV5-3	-	ARSPTRNTGELF
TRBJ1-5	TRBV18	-	ASSPLSDSNQPQH
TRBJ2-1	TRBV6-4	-	ASSRGAGSYNEQF
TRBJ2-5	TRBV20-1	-	SASQGTWETQY
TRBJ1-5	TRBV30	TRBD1	AWGTVSNQPQH
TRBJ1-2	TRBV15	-	ATSPRRQGGIYGYT
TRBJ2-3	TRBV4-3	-	ASSLQGYGSDTQY
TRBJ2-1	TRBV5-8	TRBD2	ASNDLAGYNEQF
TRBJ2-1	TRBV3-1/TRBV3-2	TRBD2	ASSQVDGRYEQF
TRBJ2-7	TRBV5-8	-	ASSLGHRQY
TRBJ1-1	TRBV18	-	ANPAIPGTEAF
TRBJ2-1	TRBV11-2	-	ASSLGSGVAGLNEQF